The clone carrying this T cell receptor (beta chain) was observed at least ten times. Its specificity is not known. TCRdb independently ran MiXCR on the reads; one entry per CDR3 protein. The repertoire holds roughly 320,000 distinct CDR3 sequences, with approximately 9.5% as singletons. The source of the sample is a study of T cell repertoires in cytomegalovirus infection. Study-wide background: Based on public TCR beta signatures, there were indications of CMV infection and of a matching HLA type.

Germline CDR1 reads SGHTA; CDR2 reads FQGNSA. The CDR3 contains 16 residues. The V end was cut by 3 bases, the J end by 4 bases, with 16 bases between. Notes on the study in general: HLA-C-restricted CMV-specific TCR beta clonotypes prevailed in the ex vivo response.

The receptor's source is a human donor in good health (CMV status not recorded). Some clones in this sample may be carry-over from other donors' samples. The material sequenced was PBMCs. The chain recombines TRBV7-2 with TRBJ2-1; the D call may be TRBD1 or TRBD2 (6 bases each). The CDR3 nucleotides are TGTGCCAGCAGCTTTGGGGGGCCCTCCCCTTACAATGAGCAGTTCTTC. Its protein product is CASSFGGPSPYNEQFF.